The rows below give T cell receptor beta chains drawn from one sample of a study of PD-1 blockade in classical Hodgkin lymphoma. Here immunoSEQ multiplex PCR was the method, and the copy in TCRdb shows in-frame clones only, minus some. The data show 20,000 to 25,000 clones, roughly 70% seen once. This specimen consisted of peripheral blood mononuclear cells (PBMCs), obtained before the fourth cycle of nivolumab. These receptor sequences come from a human donor with classical Hodgkin lymphoma. The CDR3 runs from the conserved cysteine through the conserved F or W. A D gene is named only where the DNA matches it firmly. Clone size is stated in some rows and not others, as once, few, many or a class when expanded.

TRBJ1-1 | TRBV7-9 | . | few | TGTGCCAGCAGCTACCTACCCTGGAGTACTGAAGCTTTCTTT | CASSYLPWSTEAFF
TRBJ1-2 | TRBV7-2 | . | . | TGTGCCAGCAGACCCACTTCTAACTATGGCTACACCTTC | CASRPTSNYGYTF
TRBJ2-3 | TRBV14 | . | . | TGTGCCAGCAGCCCGGCTAGATTTGCGGATACGCAGTATTTT | CASSPARFADTQYF
TRBJ2-5 | TRBV9 | TRBD2 | few | TGTGCCAGCAGCGTAGTGGGGGGACTAGCATTAGAGACCCAGTACTTC | CASSVVGGLALETQYF
TRBJ1-6 | TRBV28 | . | . | TGTGCCAGCAGTTTATCACATAATTCACCCCTCCACTTT | CASSLSHNSPLHF
TRBJ2-2 | TRBV6-1 | TRBD2 | . | TGTGCCAGCAGTGGACTAGCGGGGGTTACCGGGGAGCTGTTTTTT | CASSGLAGVTGELFF
TRBJ2-2 | TRBV7-6 | . | medium-sized | TGTGCCAGCAGCTTAGTCGCGAACACCGGGGAGCTGTTTTTT | CASSLVANTGELFF
TRBJ2-7 | TRBV11-2 | TRBD2 | once | TGTGCCAGCAGCTTCGTAGCGGGAGGACAATACGAGCAGTACTTC | CASSFVAGGQYEQYF
TRBJ1-1 | TRBV7-9 | . | few | TGTGCCAGCAGCTTAGGTTTCACTGAAGCTTTCTTT | CASSLGFTEAFF
TRBJ1-2 | TRBV9 | . | . | TGCGCCAGCAGCGGCACAAGACAGGAGTTGGATGGCTACACCTTC | CASSGTRQELDGYTF
TRBJ2-7 | TRBV11-2 | . | . | TGTGCCAGCAGCTTAGCCGGACCGGAGCAGTACTTC | CASSLAGPEQYF
TRBJ2-7 | TRBV20-1 | . | . | TGCAGTGCCTCTCGTACCTACGAGCAGTACTTC | CSASRTYEQYF
TRBJ2-2 | TRBV6-6 | . | . | TGTGCCAGCAGTAGCGGATACACAACCGGGGAGCTGTTTTTT | CASSSGYTTGELFF
TRBJ2-7 | TRBV7-9 | TRBD1 | . | TGTGCCAGCAGCTTAGAAGGGACAGGGATTTCCGAGCAGTACTTC | CASSLEGTGISEQYF
TRBJ1-1 | TRBV6-4 | . | . | TGTGCCAGCCGGAGACAGATCAACACTGAAGCTTTCTTT | CASRRQINTEAFF
TRBJ2-6 | TRBV7-2 | TRBD2 | . | TGTGCCAGCAGCCCACAGTCGGGCGGGGGTACTGGGGCCAACGTCCTGACTTTC | CASSPQSGGGTGANVLTF
TRBJ1-5 | TRBV28 | . | . | TGTGCCAGCAGTTTATTGGTCCTCTATAGCAATCAGCCCCAGCATTTT | CASSLLVLYSNQPQHF
TRBJ2-3 | TRBV27 | TRBD2 | . | TGTGCCAGCAGCGGACTAGCGGGAGGGATTACAGATACGCAGTATTTT | CASSGLAGGITDTQYF
TRBJ2-4 | TRBV5-1 | . | . | TGCGCCAGCAGCCCCCGCAACGGGAACATTCAGTACTTC | CASSPRNGNIQYF
TRBJ1-6 | TRBV7-2 | . | . | TGTGCCAGCAGCTTAGCGCTGGTAGGGCAGGCAAATTCACCCCTCCACTTT | CASSLALVGQANSPLHF
TRBJ2-2 | TRBV7-2 | . | . | TGTGCCAGCAGCTTAGCTTACAGGAACACCGGGGAGCTGTTTTTT | CASSLAYRNTGELFF
TRBJ1-1 | TRBV19 | . | . | TGTGCCAGTAGTATAACAGGGAACACTGAAGCTTTCTTT | CASSITGNTEAFF
TRBJ2-1 | TRBV7-9 | . | . | TGTGCCAGCAGCTTATCGGGACCATACAATGAGCAGTTCTTC | CASSLSGPYNEQFF
TRBJ2-5 | TRBV18 | . | . | TGTGCCAGCTCACCGAGATCCTCGCTATGGGAGACCCAGTACTTC | CASSPRSSLWETQYF
TRBJ1-2 | TRBV28 | . | . | TGTGCCAGCAGTTTATGGGAGTCTAACGGCTACACCTTC | CASSLWESNGYTF
TRBJ1-6 | TRBV6-6 | . | few | TGTGCCAGCAGTTACTCGAGCCGCTATAATTCACCCCTCCACTTT | CASSYSSRYNSPLHF
TRBJ1-4 | TRBV18 | . | . | TGTGCCAGCTCACCCCGACAGCTAAGCTATAATGAAAAACTGTTTTTT | CASSPRQLSYNEKLFF
TRBJ2-7 | TRBV7-3 | TRBD2 | . | TGTGCCAGCAGCTTACATCCGGGACTAGCGGGAGGGCCCTACGAGCAGTACTTC | CASSLHPGLAGGPYEQYF
TRBJ1-2 | TRBV25-1 | TRBD1 | . | TGTGCCAGCAGTGAATTTAACAGGGGTGTCGGTGGCTACACCTTC | CASSEFNRGVGGYTF
TRBJ2-7 | TRBV25-1 | . | . | TGTGCCAGCAGTGAATTAGGCAGCTACGAGCAGTACTTC | CASSELGSYEQYF
TRBJ2-1 | TRBV27 | . | . | TGTGCCAGCAGTTCCTGGACTACAAATTACAATGAGCAGTTCTTC | CASSSWTTNYNEQFF
TRBJ2-7 | TRBV6-8 | . | once | TGTGCCAGCAGTTACTTCGTGCTAGATCCCTACGAGCAGTACTTC | CASSYFVLDPYEQYF
TRBJ2-1 | TRBV7-2 | . | . | TGTGCCAGCAGCTTAGGGCGCCTACCAAATGAGCAGTTCTTC | CASSLGRLPNEQFF
TRBJ2-1 | TRBV19 | . | few | TGTGCCAGTAGACTTGACATGACCTTCTACAATGAGCAGTTCTTC | CASRLDMTFYNEQFF
TRBJ2-3 | TRBV11-2 | TRBD2 | . | TGTGCCAGCAGCAAGTTCCCAGCGGGAGCAGATACGCAGTATTTT | CASSKFPAGADTQYF
TRBJ2-7 | TRBV11-3 | . | . | TGTGCCAGCAGCTTAGGGACCCAATTCTACGAGCAGTACTTC | CASSLGTQFYEQYF
TRBJ1-1 | TRBV4-2 | . | . | TGTGCCAGCAGCTGGGGAGTTTCGGACACTGAAGCTTTCTTT | CASSWGVSDTEAFF
TRBJ2-7 | TRBV14 | TRBD1 | . | TGTGCCAGCAGCCAAGAGCTCAGGGGGCCCTACGAGCAGTACTTC | CASSQELRGPYEQYF
TRBJ2-7 | TRBV6-5 | . | . | TGTGCCAGCAGCATAACTAGAACCTACGAGCAGTACTTC | CASSITRTYEQYF
TRBJ2-6 | TRBV29-1 | . | . | TGCAGCGCCGAGACAGGTTCCGTCCTGACTTTC | CSAETGSVLTF